Reported below is one T cell receptor beta chain. The target antigen is unknown. In the PCR, 60 Vbeta and 13 Jbeta primers were used. Only in-frame clones appear in the TCRdb table, and some are missing; sequencing was by immunoSEQ multiplex PCR. The table lists hundreds of thousands of clones, roughly 70% of them singletons. Trimming left V 3 bases short and J 7 bases short, with 12 bases between. CDR1 and CDR2 from the germline V gene are LNHDA and SQIVND (reference sequence). The CDR3 totals 14 residues. This entry is derived from a study of cytomegalovirus exposure and HLA in healthy donors. Study-level results: Cytomegalovirus association was assigned to approximately 160 TCR beta chains.

The V gene is TRBV19, the J gene TRBJ2-2, with D maybe TRBD2 (5 bases). The TCR originated in a female donor in good health and CMV-seronegative. The sample comprised PBMCs. CDR3 bases: TGTGCCAGTAGTATTATGGGGAGAGACGGGGAGCTGTTTTTT. This codes for CASSIMGRDGELFF.